This is a list of T cell receptor beta chains from one sample in a study of T-cell memory formation after mild COVID-19. Each CDR3 protein is one row after TCRdb ran MiXCR on the 5' RACE reads. The sample has 350,000 to 450,000 distinct CDR3 sequences, about 15% seen once; the top ten hold approximately 20%. The sequenced sample was PBMCs or a T cell subset sorted from them (not recorded which). The receptors originated from a man between 18 and 35 years old who had mild COVID-19 (a few samples of this study predate the infection). Cell type and time point are not known. The CDR3 runs from the conserved cysteine through the conserved F or W. A D gene is named only where the DNA matches it firmly. The size entry is marked missing in some rows and otherwise reads once, few, many or a size class.

>TRBD1|TRBJ2-1|few|TRBV24-1
TGTGCCACCAGTGACGAAAGGGGGACAGGGAGGGATGAGCAGTTCTTC
CATSDERGTGRDEQFF
>NA|TRBJ2-6|few|TRBV27
TGTGCCAGCACCCAGTGGGGACGTCCGAGCTCTGGGGCCAACGTCCTGACTTTC
CASTQWGRPSSGANVLTF
>NA|TRBJ2-5|NA|TRBV7-7
TGTGCTAGCAGCGCCGCGGAAAAAGAGACCCAGTACTTC
CASSAAEKETQYF
>NA|TRBJ2-1|many|TRBV5-5
TGTGCCAGCAGCTTGCCCAGGGCTGATGAGCAGTTCTTC
CASSLPRADEQFF
>NA|TRBJ1-1|NA|TRBV7-9
TGTGCCAGCATTGCCCTAAGGGCCAGGACCACTGAAGCTTTCTTT
CASIALRARTTEAFF
>NA|TRBJ2-1|few|TRBV7-3
TGTGCCAGCAGTCCTAGGGTCGGCTACTACAATGAGCAGTTCTTC
CASSPRVGYYNEQFF
>TRBD1|TRBJ1-2|NA|TRBV20-1
TGCAGTGCTAGGGACAGGGGGAATGGCTACACCTTC
CSARDRGNGYTF
>TRBD2|TRBJ2-1|NA|TRBV29-1
TGCAGCCCCCGCCTGCTAGCGGGGTACAATGAGCAGTTCTTC
CSPRLLAGYNEQFF
>TRBD2|TRBJ2-7|few|TRBV2
TGTGCCAGCCTAGCGGGGGTTGTCTCCTACGAGCAGTACTTC
CASLAGVVSYEQYF
>TRBD1|TRBJ2-2|NA|TRBV9
TGTGCCAGCAGCATACAGGGGATCCCCGGGGAGCTGTTTTTT
CASSIQGIPGELFF
>TRBD2|TRBJ2-3|few|TRBV11-2
TGTGCCAGCAGCTTAATCGGGACTAGCGCCACAGATACGCAGTATTTT
CASSLIGTSATDTQYF
>NA|TRBJ2-7|few|TRBV28
TGTGCCAGTACAGGGTACCGCTACGAGCAGTACTTC
CASTGYRYEQYF
>TRBD1|TRBJ1-2|once|TRBV18
TGTGCCAGCTCACCAGGGACAGAATCTAACTATGGCTACACCTTC
CASSPGTESNYGYTF
>NA|TRBJ2-7|NA|TRBV15
TGTGCCACCAGAGGGGTGGACTCCTACGAGCAGTACTTC
CATRGVDSYEQYF
>NA|TRBJ1-4|few|TRBV2
TGTGCCAGAATCCGCCTCTACAGGGTCCAAAATGAAAAACTGTTTTTT
CARIRLYRVQNEKLFF
>NA|TRBJ2-1|NA|TRBV20-1
TGCAGTGCTAGAGATAGGGGATCCCGGTTCTTC
CSARDRGSRFF